The 12 T cell receptor beta chains in this list originate from one sample, sequenced in a study of blood T cell repertoires in COVID-19. Using immunoSEQ multiplex PCR, the repertoire was profiled, and TCRdb retains in-frame clones only, with some absent. The data contain under 200,000 clones, 80% to 90% of them seen just once; the ten biggest clones take up about 9.4%. Sequencing was done on a sample of peripheral blood. The receptor set was obtained from a woman aged 70-85 years with COVID-19, enrolled during active disease.

The J gene is TRBJ2-2, the V gene TRBV5-1, with 8 bases identical to TRBD2. With V trimmed by 4 bases and J by 1 base, 9 bases remained unmatched. The germline CDR1 and CDR2 sequences are SGHRS and YFSETQ. This CDR3 contains 17 residues. CDR3 in amino acids: CASSGHLLAGNTGELFF. CDR3 DNA: TGCGCCAGCAGCGGGCATCTCCTAGCGGGGAACACCGGGGAGCTGTTTTTT.

This chain connects TRBV11-3 to TRBJ2-1, with D possibly matching TRBD2 (6 bases). Germline CDR1 is SGHNT and CDR2 is YENEEA. CDR3 length equals 14 residues. The ends were cut back, 5 bases at V and 6 bases at J, with 14 bases in the middle. The CDR3 nucleotides read TGTGCCAGCAGCACGGAGGGGAATAGCAATGAGCAGTTCTTC. Amino acid sequence: CASSTEGNSNEQFF.

The J gene is TRBJ1-4, the V gene TRBV7-9, with 7 bases aligning to TRBD1. Germline CDR1 is SEHNR and CDR2 is FQNEAQ (reference sequence). This CDR3 is 15 amino acids long. V gave up 6 bases and J gave up 4 bases; unmatched junction bases: 8. CDR3 in amino acids: CASSYGQVFNEKLFF. CDR3 sequence (DNA): TGTGCCAGCAGTTACGGACAGGTCTTTAATGAAAAACTGTTTTTT.

This chain links TRBV6-6 with TRBJ1-5; the match to TRBD1 covers 9 bases. CDR1 and CDR2 from the germline V gene are MNHNY and SVGAGI (reference sequence). The CDR3 consists of 16 residues. V lost 6 bases, J lost 5 bases, and 11 bases stayed unmatched. The CDR3 region is CASSQSPGQGHQPQHF. In nucleotides, the CDR3 is TGTGCCAGCAGCCAAAGTCCGGGACAGGGCCATCAGCCCCAGCATTTT.

The chain combines TRBV28 with TRBJ2-1; 8 bases fit TRBD2. Losses at the gene ends were 4 bases for V and 5 bases for J; bases not matched to a gene: 4. CDR3 size: 14 residues. Germline CDR1 MDHEN, CDR2 SYDVKM. For the CDR3, the DNA is TGTGCCAGCAGTTGGGGACTAGGGAACAATGAGCAGTTCTTC. It yields the protein CASSWGLGNNEQFF.

The CDR3 DNA reads TGTGCCAGCAGCTTCCCTGGCGGGGGGGTAGGGGAAGATACGCAGTATTTT. Encoded protein: CASSFPGGGVGEDTQYF. V and J are TRBV13 and TRBJ2-3; TRBD2 matches at 9 bases. The ends lost 3 bases at V and 5 bases at J; junction bases unmatched: 12. Germline assignment: CDR1 PRHDT and CDR2 FYEKMQ (reference sequence). The CDR3 runs 17 residues.

This sequence joins TRBV13 and TRBJ1-1; 7 bases are a match to TRBD1. The V gene's germline CDR1 is PRHDT and CDR2 FYEKMQ (reference sequence). J gave up 12 bases and V 4 bases, and 11 bases lay outside the gene matches. The CDR3 is 13 residues long. The CDR3 region has the DNA TGTGCCAGCAGCTGGCGGCTTGAGGGGGCCCCTTTCTTT. Protein sequence: CASSWRLEGAPFF.

The V gene is TRBV5-6, the J gene TRBJ2-7; 8 nucleotides align to TRBD1. The J segment lost 2 bases and the V segment lost 0 bases, leaving 4 bases of the junction unmatched. The CDR3 sequence is 15 residues long. Per germline, CDR1 SGHDT and CDR2 YYEEEE. Written as DNA, the CDR3 is TGTGCCAGCAGCTTGGACAGGGGGGCCCCCTACGAGCAGTACTTC. Its translation is CASSLDRGAPYEQYF.

The rearrangement links TRBV7-8 to TRBJ1-5; D gene uncertain. CDR3 size: 16 residues. V was pared by 5 bases and J by 0 bases, with 14 bases between. Germline assignment: CDR1 SGHVS and CDR2 FQNEAQ. The CDR3 sequence: CASSPRTDYSNQPQHF. The CDR3 region has the DNA TGTGCCAGCAGCCCCCGAACGGACTATAGCAATCAGCCCCAGCATTTT.

The V and J genes are TRBV6-6 and TRBJ2-3, with 13 bases that match TRBD2. Germline CDR1 is MNHNY and CDR2 is SVGAGI (reference sequence). The V and J ends lost 6 bases and 1 base, in that order; junction bases with no gene match: 4. This CDR3 has 16 amino acids. In DNA, the CDR3 is TGTGCCAGCAGCCGCGGACTAGCGGGGGGCACAGATACGCAGTATTTT. Protein product: CASSRGLAGGTDTQYF.

The rearrangement uses TRBV4-1 and TRBJ1-5; no clear D. Per germline, CDR1 MGHRA and CDR2 YSYEKL. CDR3 size: 15 residues. V was shortened by 0 bases and J by 11 bases, with 17 bases between the two germline ends. The CDR3 coding sequence is TGCGCCAGCAGCCAAGATCGGAGAGGGTCTGCGTCCCAGCATTTT. Its translation is CASSQDRRGSASQHF.

This rearrangement joins TRBV5-1 to TRBJ2-1; D perhaps matches TRBD2 (5 bases). CDR1 and CDR2 (germline): SGHRS, YFSETQ. The CDR3 totals 12 residues. V lost 1 base and J lost 7, with 6 bases in between. CDR3 nucleotides: TGCGCCAGCAGCTTGCCGGGGAATGAGCAGTTCTTC. It codes for CASSLPGNEQFF.